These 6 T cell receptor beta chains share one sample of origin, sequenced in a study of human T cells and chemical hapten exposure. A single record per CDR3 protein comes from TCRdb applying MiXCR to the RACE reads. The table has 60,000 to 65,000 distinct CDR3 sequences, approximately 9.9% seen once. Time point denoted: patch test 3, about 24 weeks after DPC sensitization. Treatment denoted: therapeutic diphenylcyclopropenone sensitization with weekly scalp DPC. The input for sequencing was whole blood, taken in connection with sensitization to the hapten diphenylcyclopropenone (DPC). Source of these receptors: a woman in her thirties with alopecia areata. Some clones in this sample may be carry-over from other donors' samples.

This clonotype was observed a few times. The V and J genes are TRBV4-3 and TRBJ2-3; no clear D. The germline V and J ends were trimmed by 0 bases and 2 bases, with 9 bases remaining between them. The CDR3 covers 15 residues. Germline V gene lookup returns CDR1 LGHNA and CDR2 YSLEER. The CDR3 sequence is CASSQDLRFTDTQYF. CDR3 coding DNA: TGCGCCAGCAGCCAAGATCTGAGATTCACAGATACGCAGTATTTT.

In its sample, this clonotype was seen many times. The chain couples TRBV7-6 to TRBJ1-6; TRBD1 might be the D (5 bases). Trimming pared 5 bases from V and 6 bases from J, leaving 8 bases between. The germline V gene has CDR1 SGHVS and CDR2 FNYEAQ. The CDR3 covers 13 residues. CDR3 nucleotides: TGTGCCAGCAGCCGGGACTTTAATTCACCCCTCCACTTT. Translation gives CASSRDFNSPLHF.

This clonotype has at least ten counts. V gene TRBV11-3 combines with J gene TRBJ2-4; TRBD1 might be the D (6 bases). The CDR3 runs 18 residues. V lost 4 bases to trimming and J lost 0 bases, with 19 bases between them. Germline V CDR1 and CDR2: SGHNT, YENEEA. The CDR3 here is CASSSYTGQPLAKNIQYF. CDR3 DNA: TGTGCCAGCAGCTCCTACACCGGACAGCCTCTAGCCAAAAACATTCAGTACTTC.

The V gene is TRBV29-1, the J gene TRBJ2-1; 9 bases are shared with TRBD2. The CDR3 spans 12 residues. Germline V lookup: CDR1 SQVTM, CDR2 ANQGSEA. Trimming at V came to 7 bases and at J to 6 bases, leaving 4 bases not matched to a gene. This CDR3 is CSALAGVNEQFF. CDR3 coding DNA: TGCAGCGCCTTAGCGGGAGTCAATGAGCAGTTCTTC.

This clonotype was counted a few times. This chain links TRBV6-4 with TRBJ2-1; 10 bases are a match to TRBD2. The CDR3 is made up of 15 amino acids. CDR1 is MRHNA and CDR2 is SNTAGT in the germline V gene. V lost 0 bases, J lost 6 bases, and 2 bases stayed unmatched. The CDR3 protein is CASSDSSGRANEQFF. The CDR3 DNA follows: TGTGCCAGCAGTGACTCCAGCGGGAGGGCCAATGAGCAGTTCTTC.

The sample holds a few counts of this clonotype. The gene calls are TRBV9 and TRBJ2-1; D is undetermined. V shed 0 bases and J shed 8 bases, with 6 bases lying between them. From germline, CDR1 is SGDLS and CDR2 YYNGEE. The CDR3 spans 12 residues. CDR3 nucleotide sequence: TGTGCCAGCAGCGTAGTCGGCGATGAGCAGTTCTTC. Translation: CASSVVGDEQFF.